This TCR beta chain was found in a study of Ad26.COV2.S vaccination and SARS-CoV-2 variants. Study at large: Ad26.COV2.S, an intramuscular injection, was given once or twice 56 days apart.

The sample's treatment: 15 to 20 received Ad26.COV2.S at low or high dose, single or two shots; several received placebo; per-sample allocation not given. All samples were drawn on day 63, counting from the first vaccine or placebo injection. At a Boston site, the person donating was an adult of 18-55 years. The table came from immunoSEQ multiplex PCR; TCRdb's copy has only in-frame clones and leaves some out. The data show around 450,000 clones, 89% seen once. Germline V gene data show CDR1 as LNHNV and CDR2 as YYDKDF (reference sequence). With V trimmed by 1 base and J by 5 bases, 1 base remained unmatched. The CDR3 loop spans 14 amino acids.

The sample consisted of peripheral blood, taken in a trial of Ad26.COV2.S vaccine versus placebo. This receptor was taken from a person aged 18-65 years who received the Ad26.COV2.S COVID-19 vaccine or a placebo. V and J are TRBV15 and TRBJ2-5; 10 nucleotides align to TRBD2. CDR3 sequence (DNA): TGTGCCACCAGCAGAGGAGCGGGGGGGGAGACCCAGTACTTC. Its protein is CATSRGAGGETQYF.